The 26 T cell receptor beta chains below come from one sample, sequenced in a study of OX40 agonist ivuxolimab in advanced cancers. Data came from immunoSEQ multiplex PCR; TCRdb stores just in-frame clones and leaves some out. The top ten clones hold over 8.5% of a sample with about 28,000 clones, 80% of them seen once. Sequenced material: CD4+ or CD8+ T cells sorted from blood, taken in a trial of the OX40 agonist ivuxolimab. These receptors all come from an adult with an advanced solid tumor such as melanoma, head and neck, liver or kidney cancer.

The chain has TRBV2 and TRBJ1-4, with TRBD1 identical over 7 bases. Germline loops: CDR1 SNHLY, CDR2 FYNNEI. CDR3 length equals 15 residues. V lost 7 bases, J lost 0 bases, and 5 bases stayed unmatched. The CDR3 DNA reads TGTGCCAGCAAGCGACAGGGTTCAACTAATGAAAAACTGTTTTTT. Its translation is CASKRQGSTNEKLFF. Full variable domain (rest looked up from reference TRBV2 and TRBJ1-4): EPEVTQTPSHQVTQMGQEVILRCVPISNHLYFYWYRQILGQKVEFLVSFYNNEISEKSEIFDDQFSVERPDGSNFTLKIRSTKLEDSAMYFCASKRQGSTNEKLFFGSGTQLSVL.

The chain is built from TRBV6-1 and TRBJ2-5, with D unresolved. This CDR3 comprises 14 residues. Trimming took 8 bases from V and 3 from J, leaving 16 bases between them. Germline V gives CDR1 MNHNS, CDR2 SASEGT. The CDR3 nucleotides are TGTGCCAGCGGGCTTGGGCGGAGAGAAGAGACCCAGTACTTC. Translation: CASGLGRREETQYF.

In this sample, this clone turned up once. The genes are TRBV6-6 and TRBJ1-3; TRBD1 matches at 8 bases. Unmatched junction bases numbered 4, after V lost 6 bases and J lost 3 bases. Per the germline V gene, CDR1 is MNHNY and CDR2 is SVGAGI (reference sequence). The length of the CDR3 is 14 residues. The CDR3 nucleotides are TGTGCCAGCAGGGAGACAGGGGTTGGAAACACCATATATTTT. Encoded protein: CASRETGVGNTIYF.

The chain is built from TRBV6-5 and TRBJ2-7, with unresolved D. This CDR3 has 13 residues. V was cut by 0 bases and J by 3 bases, with 6 bases left in between. Germline CDR1 is MNHEY and CDR2 is SVGAGI. The CDR3: CASSYSAHYEQYF. The CDR3 coding sequence is TGTGCCAGCAGTTACTCGGCACACTACGAGCAGTACTTC.

This chain connects TRBV7-9 to TRBJ2-7, with no clear D. The CDR3 spans 11 residues. Germline V CDR1 and CDR2: SEHNR, FQNEAQ (reference sequence). V lost 2 bases and J 6 bases, leaving 5 bases between the germline ends. CDR3 sequence reads: CASSLSSEQYF. For the CDR3, the DNA is TGTGCCAGCAGCTTATCGAGCGAGCAGTACTTC.

This chain connects TRBV7-3 to TRBJ1-6; D is perhaps TRBD1 (5 bases). Germline V lookup: CDR1 SGHTA, CDR2 FQGTGA. The CDR3 covers 17 residues. V was cut by 2 bases and J by 7 bases, with 18 bases left in between. CDR3 sequence reads: CASSLERDERGNSPLHF. The CDR3, as DNA: TGTGCCAGCAGCTTAGAACGGGACGAAAGGGGAAATTCACCCCTCCACTTT.

The rearrangement joins TRBV2 to TRBJ1-4; 7 bases fit TRBD1. The germline V gene has CDR1 SNHLY and CDR2 FYNNEI. This CDR3 contains 16 residues. The ends lost 5 bases at V and 4 bases at J; junction bases unmatched: 10. CDR3 residues: CASSNSGTAFNEKLFF. The CDR3 region has the DNA TGTGCCAGCAGTAACTCTGGGACAGCTTTTAATGAAAAACTGTTTTTT.

This chain uses TRBV27 with TRBJ1-2, with 7 positions matching TRBD1. Trimming at V came to 5 bases and at J to 5 bases, leaving 8 bases not matched to a gene. Germline V CDR1 and CDR2: MNHEY, SMNVEV (reference sequence). This CDR3 region has 14 residues. The CDR3 DNA is TGTGCCAGCAGTGGGACAGCAACCGCTTATGGCTACACCTTC. Translation gives CASSGTATAYGYTF.

Written as DNA, the CDR3 is TGCAGTGCTGGTCCCCCCACGGGCTACACCTTC. Translated: CSAGPPTGYTF. The V gene is TRBV20-1, the J gene TRBJ1-2, with D uncertain. The CDR3 loop spans 11 amino acids. Looked up from germline, CDR1 is DFQATT and CDR2 is SNEGSKA (reference sequence). With 5 bases removed from V and 8 bases from J, the gap between germline ends came to 12 bases.

The chain employs TRBV6-5 and TRBJ1-2; possible D gene TRBD1, 6 bases. The CDR3 covers 14 residues. The germline V and J ends were trimmed by 0 bases and 7 bases, with 12 bases remaining between them. Germline CDR1 and CDR2: MNHEY and SVGAGI. The CDR3 sequence: CASSYSKAGVGYTF. The CDR3 bases are TGTGCCAGCAGTTACTCGAAGGCAGGGGTTGGCTACACCTTC.

The rearrangement uses TRBV29-1 and TRBJ2-4; possibly TRBD1 for D (5 bases). The CDR3 has 13 amino acids. Trimming took off 4 bases at V and 2 bases at J, with 9 bases between the two ends. Germline values: CDR1 SQVTM, CDR2 ANQGSEA. The CDR3 loop reads CSVAGSPKNIQYF. The CDR3 DNA follows: TGCAGCGTTGCAGGGTCCCCCAAAAACATTCAGTACTTC. The variable domain in full, completed from reference TRBV29-1 and TRBJ2-4, reads SAVISQKPSRDICQRGTSLTIQCQVDSQVTMMFWYRQQPGQSLTLIATANQGSEATYESGFVIDKFPISRPNLTFSTLTVSNMSPEDSSIYLCSVAGSPKNIQYFGAGTRLSVL.

This clone was detected a few times. The rearrangement links TRBV6-5 to TRBJ2-1; tentatively, D is TRBD2 (7 bases). The germline CDR1 and CDR2 sequences are MNHEY and SVGAGI. Trimming cost V 8 bases and J 4 bases, with 18 bases left between them. The CDR3 is made up of 15 amino acids. The CDR3 loop reads CASCGGQLGYNEQFF. Written as DNA, the CDR3 is TGTGCCAGCTGCGGGGGACAACTGGGTTACAATGAGCAGTTCTTC.

The chain combines TRBV2 with TRBJ2-7; weak D call: TRBD2 (6 bases). This CDR3 has 14 residues. Trimming shortened V by 4 bases and J by 0 bases, and 10 bases separated the two germline ends. CDR1 and CDR2 from the germline V gene are SNHLY and FYNNEI. CDR3 DNA sequence: TGTGCCAGCAGTGGGAGGGGTTACTCCTACGAGCAGTACTTC. It translates to CASSGRGYSYEQYF.

The chain recombines TRBV4-1 with TRBJ2-2; the D gene is possibly TRBD1 (5 bases). Germline V CDR1 and CDR2: MGHRA, YSYEKL. The V and J ends lost 4 bases and 4 bases respectively, with 22 bases between them. The CDR3 loop spans 18 amino acids. The CDR3 protein is CASSPPLKTGQSTGELFF. The CDR3 coding sequence is TGCGCCAGCAGCCCCCCCCTAAAAACCGGACAATCCACCGGGGAGCTGTTTTTT.

This clone has more than one count but fewer than ten. This chain joins TRBV19 and TRBJ2-7; D tentatively reads TRBD1 or TRBD2 (5 bases each). With 3 bases removed from V and 6 bases from J, the gap between germline ends came to 18 bases. Germline CDR1 reads LNHDA; CDR2 reads SQIVND (reference sequence). The CDR3 extends over 15 amino acids. The CDR3 sequence is CASSMRDGPPLEQYF. The CDR3 bases are TGTGCCAGTAGTATGAGGGACGGTCCACCTCTCGAGCAGTACTTC.

This clone has only a few counts. The chain recombines TRBV25-1 with TRBJ2-5; D gene ambiguous. Germline lookup yields CDR1 MGHDK and CDR2 SYGVNS. V was shortened by 4 bases and J by 9 bases, with 12 bases between the two germline ends. CDR3 length: 12 amino acids. Here the CDR3 DNA reads TGTGCCAGCAGTGTCCTTCCGGGCTCCCAGTACTTC. Translated, it gives CASSVLPGSQYF.

The gene calls are TRBV5-1 and TRBJ1-3; the D is unclear. The V and J ends lost 7 bases and 7 bases respectively, with 15 bases between them. The CDR3 length is 13 residues. Germline V CDR1 and CDR2: SGHRS, YFSETQ. In nucleotides, the CDR3 is TGCGCCAGCTCCGGCAGCGCCCCGAACACCATATATTTT. Translating it yields CASSGSAPNTIYF.

In its sample, this clone was seen once. This chain joins TRBV7-9 and TRBJ1-6; the D gene is possibly TRBD1 (5 bases). Germline CDR1 and CDR2: SEHNR and FQNEAQ (reference sequence). The V end lost 1 base, the J end lost 6 bases, and 10 bases lay between the germline ends. CDR3 size: 15 residues. CDR3 bases: TGTGCCAGCAGCTTAGGGGGCCGTACTAATTCACCCCTCCACTTT. As protein: CASSLGGRTNSPLHF.

The rearrangement joins TRBV29-1 to TRBJ2-7; TRBD1 matches at 7 bases. CDR3 size: 15 residues. The V gene's germline CDR1 is SQVTM and CDR2 ANQGSEA. The trim removed 3 bases at V and 0 bases at J, leaving 8 bases unmatched. The CDR3: CSVEDTGASSYEQYF. As DNA, the CDR3 is TGCAGCGTTGAGGACACAGGGGCGAGCTCCTACGAGCAGTACTTC.

The chain is built from TRBV9 and TRBJ2-7; 8 bases are a match to TRBD1. The germline gives CDR1 SGDLS, CDR2 YYNGEE. The CDR3 runs to 14 residues. V trimming: 0 bases; J trimming: 5 bases; junction bases outside the gene matches: 4. The CDR3 DNA follows: TGTGCCAGCAGCGTAGACGGCAGGGGGCACGAGCAGTACTTC. Translating it yields CASSVDGRGHEQYF.

The chain has TRBV30 and TRBJ2-1; possible D gene TRBD2, 7 bases. Germline-derived CDR1 and CDR2 are GTSNPN and SVGIG (reference sequence). V was shortened by 7 bases and J by 8 bases, with 21 bases between the two germline ends. This CDR3 region has 14 residues. The CDR3, as DNA: TGTGCCTCTGACGAGGGGGGGCCATCGGATGAGCAGTTCTTC. Encoded protein: CASDEGGPSDEQFF.

This chain connects TRBV27 to TRBJ2-7, with a tentative D call TRBD1 (6 bases). The CDR3 spans 16 residues. Germline CDR1 is MNHEY and CDR2 is SMNVEV (reference sequence). V gave up 0 bases and J gave up 4 bases, with 16 bases separating them. This CDR3 is CASSLSKGTTAYEQYF. The CDR3 bases are TGTGCCAGCAGTTTATCGAAGGGGACAACCGCGTACGAGCAGTACTTC.

The chain employs TRBV5-6 and TRBJ1-6; weak D call: TRBD1 (5 bases). V lost 4 bases and J 6 bases, leaving 11 bases between the germline ends. CDR1 and CDR2 (germline): SGHDT, YYEEEE. The CDR3 has 14 residues. CDR3: CASSAGPPNSPLHF. CDR3 DNA sequence: TGTGCCAGCAGCGCGGGACCGCCTAATTCACCCCTCCACTTT.

J is TRBJ1-1 and V is TRBV27; possibly TRBD1 for D (5 bases). This CDR3 is built from 17 residues. The germline V gene encodes CDR1 MNHEY and CDR2 SMNVEV (reference sequence). The V end was cut by 0 bases, the J end by 1 base, with 15 bases between. Written as DNA, the CDR3 is TGTGCCAGCAGTTTATCGGGGGTCGGGACTTCGAACACTGAAGCTTTCTTT. This gives the protein CASSLSGVGTSNTEAFF.

This clone was counted a few times. This rearrangement joins TRBV4-1 to TRBJ2-1; D uncertain. Germline V lookup: CDR1 MGHRA, CDR2 YSYEKL. This CDR3 comprises 12 residues. Deletions cut 0 bases from V and 4 bases from J, with 1 base between. CDR3 DNA: TGCGCCAGCAGCCAAGATTACAATGAGCAGTTCTTC. Its translation: CASSQDYNEQFF.

This sequence joins TRBV7-9 and TRBJ1-4, with 8 bases aligning to TRBD1. Germline V CDR1 and CDR2: SEHNR, FQNEAQ (reference sequence). V shed 6 bases and J 3 bases; nucleotides not matched to a gene: 9. This CDR3 is 16 amino acids long. CDR3 nucleotide sequence: TGTGCCAGCAGTGACAGGGGCGCGGGAGCTAATGAAAAACTGTTTTTT. Translating it yields CASSDRGAGANEKLFF.